These 4 T cell receptor beta chains were sequenced from one sample in a study of cytomegalovirus exposure and HLA in healthy donors. PCR primers comprised 60 Vbeta and 13 Jbeta primers. The data were produced by immunoSEQ multiplex PCR, yet TCRdb's version contains in-frame clones alone and is incomplete. The sample consists of about 140,000 clones, 78% of them appearing once. The sequenced sample consisted of PBMCs. These receptors were collected from a young woman in good health and CMV-seropositive.

The chain couples TRBV7-2 to TRBJ1-1; D ambiguous. The CDR3 consists of 16 residues. Per the germline V gene, CDR1 is SGHTA and CDR2 is FQGNSA. V lost 5 bases and J 6 bases, leaving 22 bases between the germline ends. The CDR3 loop reads CASSHSRAGPSAEAFF. The CDR3 DNA is TGTGCCAGCAGCCATAGCCGGGCAGGACCTAGCGCTGAAGCTTTCTTT.

This clone was counted once. The chain recombines TRBV9 with TRBJ1-2; D might be TRBD1 (5 bases). The V gene's germline CDR1 is SGDLS and CDR2 YYNGEE. The CDR3 length is 16 residues. V was cut by 1 base and J by 2 bases, with 15 bases left in between. The DNA of the CDR3 is TGTGCCAGCAGCGTATACGACAGCCATTTAAACTATGGCTACACCTTC. Amino acid sequence: CASSVYDSHLNYGYTF.

This chain joins TRBV5-1 and TRBJ1-1; TRBD1 matches 8 bases. The CDR3 is 14 amino acids. Germline V gene lookup returns CDR1 SGHRS and CDR2 YFSETQ. Trimming cost V 4 bases and J 3 bases; bases outside gene matches: 5. For the CDR3, the DNA is TGCGCCAGCAGCGGGGGACAGGCGGACACTGAAGCTTTCTTT. Amino acid sequence: CASSGGQADTEAFF.

V is TRBV14 and J is TRBJ2-2; D perhaps matches TRBD1 (6 bases). Germline V CDR1 and CDR2: SGHDN, FVKESK. V shed 3 bases and J shed 2 bases, with 10 bases lying between them. The CDR3 extends over 15 amino acids. DNA for the CDR3: TGTGCCAGCAGCCAGGGGACAACCAACACCGGGGAGCTGTTTTTT. It yields the protein CASSQGTTNTGELFF.